These 9 T cell receptor beta chains were all obtained from the same sample, sequenced in a study of identical twins. MiXCR, applied by TCRdb to the 5' RACE reads, yields one record per CDR3 protein. In the table there are a few hundred thousand distinct CDR3 sequences, about 9% of which are singletons. The data were also submitted as part of a second study, on yellow fever vaccine responses in identical twins.

The sequenced sample was CD8+ T cells sorted from blood. These TCRs come from a woman under 30 in good health.

This sequence joins TRBV4-1 and TRBJ2-1, with 14 positions matching TRBD2. Germline CDR1 MGHRA, CDR2 YSYEKL. This CDR3 has 17 amino acids. The J segment lost 6 bases and the V segment lost 4 bases, leaving 8 bases of the junction unmatched. In nucleotides, the CDR3 is TGCGCCAGCAGCCCCCCAAGAGGGACTAGCGGGGGCAATGAGCAGTTCTTC. Translated, it gives CASSPPRGTSGGNEQFF.

In this sample, this clonotype turned up a few times. This chain uses TRBV6-2 or TRBV6-3 with TRBJ2-7, with D perhaps matching TRBD2 (6 bases). The V gene lost 5 bases and the J gene lost 0 bases, with 11 bases spanning the gap. The CDR3 has 14 amino acids. CDR1 and CDR2 (germline): MNHEY, SVGEGT. CDR3 sequence: CASSGIADSYEQYF. CDR3 bases: TGTGCCAGCAGTGGCATAGCGGACTCCTACGAGCAGTACTTC.

This clonotype was seen a handful of times. V is TRBV20-1 and J is TRBJ1-6; D is perhaps TRBD1 (6 bases). From germline, CDR1 is DFQATT and CDR2 SNEGSKA (reference sequence). Trimming removed 6 bases at V and 7 bases at J, with 19 bases between. The CDR3 runs to 15 residues. CDR3 protein: CSAKERGERNSPLHF. The CDR3 nucleotides are TGCAGTGCCAAGGAGAGGGGGGAGAGAAATTCACCCCTCCACTTT.

This clonotype was counted ten times or more. CDR3 protein: CASSFTGLGYEQYF. The CDR3 DNA follows: TGCGCCAGCAGCTTCACCGGTTTGGGTTACGAGCAGTACTTC. The V call is TRBV5-1, the J call TRBJ2-7; D gene ambiguous. The V and J ends lost 2 bases and 4 bases respectively, with 13 bases between them. Germline V CDR1 and CDR2: SGHRS, YFSETQ. The CDR3 spans 14 residues.

The table lists this clonotype with many counts. V gene TRBV7-9 combines with J gene TRBJ2-3, with 12 bases lining up with TRBD2. The J segment lost 5 bases and the V segment lost 10 bases, leaving 10 bases of the junction unmatched. The CDR3 contains 15 residues. Germline V gives CDR1 SEHNR, CDR2 FQNEAQ (reference sequence). CDR3 protein: CATGRLAGERDTQYF. The DNA for the CDR3 is TGTGCCACGGGACGACTAGCGGGAGAACGAGATACGCAGTATTTT.

This chain links TRBV10-3 with TRBJ2-7; 10 bases are shared with TRBD2. CDR3 length: 17 residues. CDR1 is ENHRY and CDR2 is SYGVKD in the germline V gene. V trimming: 11 bases; J trimming: 1 base; junction bases outside the gene matches: 17. The CDR3 loop reads CASQSTAGGRSSYEQYF. The CDR3 bases are TGTGCCTCCCAATCCACAGCGGGAGGGCGGTCGTCCTACGAGCAGTACTTC.

This clonotype showed up many times. The J gene is TRBJ2-5, the V gene TRBV12-3 or TRBV12-4; D possibly corresponds to TRBD2 (5 bases). The CDR3 totals 14 residues. Trimming stripped 3 bases from V and 3 bases from J, with 11 bases between. The CDR3 loop is CASSFTGSEETQYF. The CDR3 DNA sequence: TGTGCCAGCAGTTTTACGGGATCCGAAGAGACCCAGTACTTC.

This clonotype has more than one count but fewer than ten. Sequence at one end of the junction differs from germline and may be a read error. CDR3 amino acids: CASSPLAGGPILPDTQYF. CDR3 in DNA: TGTGCTAGCAGCCCTCTAGCGGGGGGGCCGATCCTCCCAGATACGCAGTATTTT. This chain connects TRBV7-7 to TRBJ2-3; 12 bases align to TRBD2. This CDR3 spans 18 amino acids. CDR1 and CDR2 (germline): SSHAT, FNYEAQ (reference sequence).

J is TRBJ1-1 and V is TRBV5-6; 12 positions match TRBD1. CDR3 length: 16 residues. The trim removed 4 bases at V and 5 bases at J, leaving 9 bases unmatched. Germline V CDR1 and CDR2: SGHDT, YYEEEE. The CDR3: CASSPGTGGGWTEAFF. Written as DNA, the CDR3 is TGTGCCAGCAGCCCCGGGACAGGGGGCGGATGGACTGAAGCTTTCTTT. The variable domain in full, with the rest retrieved from reference TRBV5-6 and TRBJ1-1, is DAGVTQSPTHLIKTRGQQVTLRCSPKSGHDTVSWYQQALGQGPQFIFQYYEEEERQRGNFPDRFSGHQFPNYSSELNVNALLLGDSALYLCASSPGTGGGWTEAFFGQGTRLTVV.